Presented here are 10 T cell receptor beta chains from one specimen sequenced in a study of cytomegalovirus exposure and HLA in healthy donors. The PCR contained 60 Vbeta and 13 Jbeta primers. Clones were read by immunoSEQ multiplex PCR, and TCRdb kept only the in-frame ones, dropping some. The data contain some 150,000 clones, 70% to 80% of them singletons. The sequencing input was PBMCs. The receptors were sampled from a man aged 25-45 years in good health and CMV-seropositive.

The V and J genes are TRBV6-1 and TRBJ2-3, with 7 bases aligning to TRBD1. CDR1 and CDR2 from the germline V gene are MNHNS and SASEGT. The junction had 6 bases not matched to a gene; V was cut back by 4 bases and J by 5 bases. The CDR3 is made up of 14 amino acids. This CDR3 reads CASSASTGRDTQYF. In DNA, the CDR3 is TGTGCCAGCAGTGCCTCGACAGGGCGAGATACGCAGTATTTT.

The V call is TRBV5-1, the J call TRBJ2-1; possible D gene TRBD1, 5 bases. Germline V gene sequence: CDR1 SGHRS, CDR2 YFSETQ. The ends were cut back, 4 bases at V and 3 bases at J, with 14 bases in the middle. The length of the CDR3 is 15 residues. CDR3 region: CASSRPLTDYNEQFF. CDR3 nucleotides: TGCGCCAGCAGCCGCCCCCTGACAGACTACAATGAGCAGTTCTTC.

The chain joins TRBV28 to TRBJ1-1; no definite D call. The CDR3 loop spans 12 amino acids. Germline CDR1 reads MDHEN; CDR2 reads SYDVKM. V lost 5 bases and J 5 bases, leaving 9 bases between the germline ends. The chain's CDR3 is CASSGDRTEAFF. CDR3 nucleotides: TGTGCCAGCAGTGGAGATAGGACTGAAGCTTTCTTT. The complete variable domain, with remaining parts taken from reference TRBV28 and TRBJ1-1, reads DVKVTQSSRYLVKRTGEKVFLECVQDMDHENMFWYRQDPGLGLRLIYFSYDVKMKEKGDIPEGYSVSREKKERFSLILESASTNQTSMYLCASSGDRTEAFFGQGTRLTVV.

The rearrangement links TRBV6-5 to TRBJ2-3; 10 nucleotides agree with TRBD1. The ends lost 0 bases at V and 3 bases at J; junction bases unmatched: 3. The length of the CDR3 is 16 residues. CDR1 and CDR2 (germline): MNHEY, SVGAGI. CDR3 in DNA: TGTGCCAGCAGTTACTCTGGGACAGGGGCTACAGATACGCAGTATTTT. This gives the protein CASSYSGTGATDTQYF.

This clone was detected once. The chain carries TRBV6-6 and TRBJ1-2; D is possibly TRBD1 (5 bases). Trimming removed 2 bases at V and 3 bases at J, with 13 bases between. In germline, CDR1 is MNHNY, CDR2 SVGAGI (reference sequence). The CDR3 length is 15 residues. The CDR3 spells CASSYITRGYYGYTF. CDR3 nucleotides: TGTGCCAGCAGTTACATCACAAGGGGTTACTATGGCTACACCTTC.

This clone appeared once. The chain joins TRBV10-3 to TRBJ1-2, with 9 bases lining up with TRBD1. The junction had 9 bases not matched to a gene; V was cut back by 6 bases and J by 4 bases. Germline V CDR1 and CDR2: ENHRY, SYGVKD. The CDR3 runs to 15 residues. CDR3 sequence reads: CAISSPDRGPYGYTF. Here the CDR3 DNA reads TGTGCCATCAGCTCCCCGGACAGGGGCCCCTATGGCTACACCTTC.

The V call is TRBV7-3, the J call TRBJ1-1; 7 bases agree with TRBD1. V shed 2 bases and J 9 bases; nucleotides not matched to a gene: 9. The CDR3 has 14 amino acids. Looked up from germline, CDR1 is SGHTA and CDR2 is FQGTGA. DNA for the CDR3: TGTGCCAGCAGCTTAGGGGGCCCGGGACAGCAAGCTTTCTTT. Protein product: CASSLGGPGQQAFF.

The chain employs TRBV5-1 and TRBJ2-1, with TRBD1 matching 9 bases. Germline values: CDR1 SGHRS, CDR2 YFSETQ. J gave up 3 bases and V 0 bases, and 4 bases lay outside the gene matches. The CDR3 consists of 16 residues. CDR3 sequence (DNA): TGCGCCAGCAGCTTGGGAGGGGACAGGGTCTACAATGAGCAGTTCTTC. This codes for CASSLGGDRVYNEQFF.

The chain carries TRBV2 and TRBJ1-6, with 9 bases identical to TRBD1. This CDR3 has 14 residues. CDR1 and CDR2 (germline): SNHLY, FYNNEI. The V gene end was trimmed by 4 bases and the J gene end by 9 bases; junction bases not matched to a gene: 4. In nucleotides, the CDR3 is TGTGCCAGCAGTGGGACAGGGGCGGCTTCACCCCTCCACTTT. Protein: CASSGTGAASPLHF.

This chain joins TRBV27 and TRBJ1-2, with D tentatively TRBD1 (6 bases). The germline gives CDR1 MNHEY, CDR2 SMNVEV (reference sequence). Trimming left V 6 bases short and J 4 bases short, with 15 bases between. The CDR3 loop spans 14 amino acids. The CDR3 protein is CASSTQGRPYGYTF. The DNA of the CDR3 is TGTGCCAGCAGCACCCAGGGGCGCCCCTATGGCTACACCTTC.